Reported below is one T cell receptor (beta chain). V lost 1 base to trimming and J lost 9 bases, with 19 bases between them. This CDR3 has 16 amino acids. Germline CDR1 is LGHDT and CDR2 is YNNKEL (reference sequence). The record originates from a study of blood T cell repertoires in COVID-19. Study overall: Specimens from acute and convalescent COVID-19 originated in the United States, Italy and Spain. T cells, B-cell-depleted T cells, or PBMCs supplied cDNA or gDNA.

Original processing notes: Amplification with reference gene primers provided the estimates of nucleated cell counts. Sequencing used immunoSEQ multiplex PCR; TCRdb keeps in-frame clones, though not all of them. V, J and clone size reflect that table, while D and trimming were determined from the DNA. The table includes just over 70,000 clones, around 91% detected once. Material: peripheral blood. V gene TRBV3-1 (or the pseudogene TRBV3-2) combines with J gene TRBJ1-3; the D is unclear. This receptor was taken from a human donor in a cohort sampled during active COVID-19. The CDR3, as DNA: TGTGCCAGCAGCCAAGTCTCTACAGACACCCCAGGCACCATATATTTT. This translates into CASSQVSTDTPGTIYF.